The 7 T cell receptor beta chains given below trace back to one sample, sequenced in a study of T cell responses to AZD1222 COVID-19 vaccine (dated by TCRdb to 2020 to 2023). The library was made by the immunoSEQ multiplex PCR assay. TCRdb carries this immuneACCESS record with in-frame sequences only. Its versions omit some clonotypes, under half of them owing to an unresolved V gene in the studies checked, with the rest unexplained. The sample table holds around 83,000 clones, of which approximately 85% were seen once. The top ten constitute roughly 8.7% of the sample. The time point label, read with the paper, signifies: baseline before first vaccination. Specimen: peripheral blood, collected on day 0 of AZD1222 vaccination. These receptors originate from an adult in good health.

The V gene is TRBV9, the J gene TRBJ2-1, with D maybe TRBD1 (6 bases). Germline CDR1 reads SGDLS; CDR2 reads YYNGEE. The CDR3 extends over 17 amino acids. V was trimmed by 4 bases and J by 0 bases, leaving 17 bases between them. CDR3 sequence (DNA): TGTGCCAGCAGCCCCCGACAGGTTTCGATCTCCTACAATGAGCAGTTCTTC. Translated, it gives CASSPRQVSISYNEQFF.

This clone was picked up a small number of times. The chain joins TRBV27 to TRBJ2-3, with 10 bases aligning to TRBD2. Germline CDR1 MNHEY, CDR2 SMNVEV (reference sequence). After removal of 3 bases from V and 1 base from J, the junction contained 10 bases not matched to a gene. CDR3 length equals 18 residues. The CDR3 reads CASSLVASGSMGTDTQYF. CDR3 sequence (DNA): TGTGCCAGCAGTTTGGTGGCTAGCGGGAGTATGGGCACAGATACGCAGTATTTT.

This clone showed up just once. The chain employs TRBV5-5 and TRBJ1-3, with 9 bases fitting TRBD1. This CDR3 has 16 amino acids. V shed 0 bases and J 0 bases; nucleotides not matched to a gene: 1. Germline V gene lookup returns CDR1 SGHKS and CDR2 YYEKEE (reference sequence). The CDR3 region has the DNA TGTGCCAGCAGCTTGGCGACAGGGGGCTCTGGAAACACCATATATTTT. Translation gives CASSLATGGSGNTIYF.

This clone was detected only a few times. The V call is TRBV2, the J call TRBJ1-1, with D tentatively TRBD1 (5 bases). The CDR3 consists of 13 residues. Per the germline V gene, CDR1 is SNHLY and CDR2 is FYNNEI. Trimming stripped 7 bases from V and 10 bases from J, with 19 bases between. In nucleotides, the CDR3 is TGTGCCAGCACGAGGGAAGGGCCCCAGGGAGCTTTCTTT. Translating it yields CASTREGPQGAFF.

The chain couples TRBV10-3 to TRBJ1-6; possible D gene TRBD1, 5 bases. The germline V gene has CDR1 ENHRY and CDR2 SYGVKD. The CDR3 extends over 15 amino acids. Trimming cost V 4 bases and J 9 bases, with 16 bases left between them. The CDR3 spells CAISAVGTGSSPLHF. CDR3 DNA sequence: TGTGCCATCAGTGCGGTAGGAACAGGCTCTTCACCCCTCCACTTT.

This CDR3 is CASGDRAYEQYF. The DNA of the CDR3 is TGTGCCAGCGGAGACAGGGCCTACGAGCAGTACTTC. This rearrangement joins TRBV12-3 or TRBV12-4 to TRBJ2-7; 7 bases align to TRBD1. V shed 8 bases and J 2 bases; nucleotides not matched to a gene: 3. The CDR3 covers 12 residues.

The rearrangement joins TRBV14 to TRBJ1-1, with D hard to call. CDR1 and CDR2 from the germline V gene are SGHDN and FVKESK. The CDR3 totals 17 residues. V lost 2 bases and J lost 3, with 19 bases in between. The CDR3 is CASSQTSRVGGDTEAFF. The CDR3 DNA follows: TGTGCCAGCAGCCAAACCTCCCGAGTTGGTGGGGACACTGAAGCTTTCTTT.